One and the same sample provided the 23 T cell receptor beta chains below, sequenced in a study of T cell changes during pregnancy in multiple sclerosis (dated by TCRdb to between 2018 and 2020). Libraries were built with the immunoSEQ multiplex PCR assay. This is the immuneACCESS table as TCRdb keeps it, with only in-frame sequences that have V and J called. A part of the clones is gone; compared with another copy, unresolved V genes explain less than half, and the rest is unexplained. For this sample the table gives over 90,000 clones, of which roughly nine tenths were detected only once. The ten largest clones capture about 0.88% of the sample. The material sequenced was peripheral blood, taken after pregnancy. The receptors were gathered from a female donor with multiple sclerosis, enrolled in a pregnancy study.

The rearrangement links TRBV7-9 to TRBJ2-2, with 10 positions matching TRBD2. Germline V lookup: CDR1 SEHNR, CDR2 FQNEAQ (reference sequence). The ends lost 5 bases at V and 3 bases at J; junction bases unmatched: 3. The length of the CDR3 is 15 residues. The CDR3 is CASSRLAGDTGELFF. The CDR3 bases are TGTGCCAGCAGCCGTCTAGCGGGAGACACCGGGGAGCTGTTTTTT.

V is TRBV5-4 and J is TRBJ1-4; D possibly corresponds to TRBD1 (6 bases). Germline V gene sequence: CDR1 SGHNT, CDR2 YYREEE (reference sequence). Trimming cost V 4 bases and J 4 bases, with 20 bases left between them. The CDR3 is 17 amino acids. CDR3 loop: CASSQFTGTTINEKLFF. DNA for the CDR3: TGTGCCAGCAGCCAATTCACCGGGACAACAATTAATGAAAAACTGTTTTTT.

The chain links TRBV10-3 to TRBJ2-1; 14 bases are a match to TRBD2. The germline CDR1 and CDR2 sequences are ENHRY and SYGVKD. This CDR3 is built from 16 residues. Trimming cost V 10 bases and J 0 bases; bases outside gene matches: 5. In DNA form, the CDR3 reads TGTGCCACCGGGACTAGCGGGAGTTCCTCCTACAATGAGCAGTTCTTC. Its protein product is CATGTSGSSSYNEQFF.

The V call is TRBV29-1, the J call TRBJ1-4; tentatively, D is TRBD1 (6 bases). The CDR3 is 14 residues long. V was shortened by 7 bases and J by 8 bases, with 20 bases between the two germline ends. Germline CDR1 reads SQVTM; CDR2 reads ANQGSEA. CDR3 in amino acids: CSADPTGLGEKLFF. The CDR3 DNA reads TGCAGCGCAGACCCCACAGGGCTAGGGGAAAAACTGTTTTTT. The whole variable domain, remainder taken from reference TRBV29-1 and TRBJ1-4, is SAVISQKPSRDICQRGTSLTIQCQVDSQVTMMFWYRQQPGQSLTLIATANQGSEATYESGFVIDKFPISRPNLTFSTLTVSNMSPEDSSIYLCSADPTGLGEKLFFGSGTQLSVL.

J is TRBJ1-2 and V is TRBV19, with TRBD1 matching over 8 bases. Unmatched junction bases numbered 11, after V lost 5 bases and J lost 6 bases. CDR1 LNHDA and CDR2 SQIVND come from the germline V gene (reference sequence). The length of the CDR3 is 15 residues. This CDR3 is CASSQPGQGANGYTF. CDR3 coding DNA: TGTGCCAGTAGTCAACCGGGGCAGGGGGCGAATGGCTACACCTTC.

This chain uses TRBV4-1 with TRBJ2-5; D gene unclear. The CDR3 loop spans 12 amino acids. V lost 1 base and J lost 5, with 5 bases in between. Germline CDR1 is MGHRA and CDR2 is YSYEKL. CDR3 residues: CASSQAGETQYF. In DNA, the CDR3 is TGCGCCAGCAGCCAAGCCGGGGAGACCCAGTACTTC.

This chain uses TRBV4-1 with TRBJ2-6; 8 bases match TRBD1. Germline assignment: CDR1 MGHRA and CDR2 YSYEKL. The CDR3 length is 19 residues. V shed 5 bases, J shed 0 bases, and the junction held 12 bases outside the gene matches. The CDR3 coding sequence is TGCGCCAGCAGCTCCCGACAGGGGTTCTCTCTCTCTGGGGCCAACGTCCTGACTTTC. Its protein is CASSSRQGFSLSGANVLTF.

The V and J genes are TRBV19 and TRBJ2-4, with 9 bases aligning to TRBD1. CDR1 and CDR2 (germline): LNHDA, SQIVND (reference sequence). The V gene end was trimmed by 3 bases and the J gene end by 1 base; junction bases not matched to a gene: 4. The CDR3 loop spans 16 amino acids. In DNA form, the CDR3 reads TGTGCCAGTAGTATTATCGGACAGGGGGCCAAAAACATTCAGTACTTC. Translated, it gives CASSIIGQGAKNIQYF.

This chain connects TRBV27 to TRBJ2-7, with 10 bases fitting TRBD2. CDR1 and CDR2 from the germline V gene are MNHEY and SMNVEV (reference sequence). The CDR3 runs 17 residues. Trimming removed 4 bases from V and 3 bases from J; junction bases left unmatched: 12. The CDR3 DNA is TGTGCCAGCAGTTCCCCAACCCAGCGGGGGGGGAGCTACGAGCAGTACTTC. Translated, it gives CASSSPTQRGGSYEQYF.

The chain carries TRBV19 and TRBJ2-7, with D possibly TRBD2 on 5 matching bases. This CDR3 has 18 residues. With 1 base removed from V and 2 bases from J, the gap between germline ends came to 21 bases. The germline V gene has CDR1 LNHDA and CDR2 SQIVND (reference sequence). The CDR3 DNA sequence: TGTGCCAGTAGTATAGCCGGGGTCCAAGACCTTAACCCCTACGAGCAGTACTTC. Translation gives CASSIAGVQDLNPYEQYF.

CDR3 residues: CASSLGGGSYNEQFF. DNA of the CDR3: TGTGCCAGTAGTTTGGGAGGAGGATCCTACAATGAGCAGTTCTTC. The V gene is TRBV19, the J gene TRBJ2-1, with a possible D match to TRBD2 (6 bases). V was trimmed by 5 bases and J by 1 base, leaving 12 bases between them. This CDR3 spans 15 amino acids. CDR1 and CDR2 (germline): LNHDA, SQIVND (reference sequence).

The rearrangement links TRBV2 to TRBJ1-5; TRBD1 is a possible D gene (5 bases). The CDR3 contains 15 residues. Looked up from germline, CDR1 is SNHLY and CDR2 is FYNNEI. V was trimmed by 4 bases and J by 4 bases, leaving 14 bases between them. CDR3 in amino acids: CASSVLDKGNQPQHF. The CDR3 nucleotides read TGTGCCAGCAGTGTATTGGACAAGGGGAATCAGCCCCAGCATTTT. The variable domain in full, completed from reference TRBV2 and TRBJ1-5, reads EPEVTQTPSHQVTQMGQEVILRCVPISNHLYFYWYRQILGQKVEFLVSFYNNEISEKSEIFDDQFSVERPDGSNFTLKIRSTKLEDSAMYFCASSVLDKGNQPQHFGDGTRLSIL.

This chain's CDR3 is CASSGGQAMNTEAFF. CDR3 bases: TGTGCCAGCAGTGGGGGACAGGCGATGAACACTGAAGCTTTCTTT. The J gene is TRBJ1-1, the V gene TRBV25-1; 8 positions match TRBD1. The germline V gene encodes CDR1 MGHDK and CDR2 SYGVNS. The V and J ends lost 4 bases and 0 bases, in that order; junction bases with no gene match: 4. The CDR3 has 15 amino acids. Using reference TRBV25-1 and TRBJ1-1 for the parts outside the CDR3, the full variable domain is EADIYQTPRYLVIGTGKKITLECSQTMGHDKMYWYQQDPGMELHLIHYSYGVNSTEKGDLSSESTVSRIRTEHFPLTLESARPSHTSQYLCASSGGQAMNTEAFFGQGTRLTVV.

The CDR3 sequence is CASSRTGMGTNEKLFF. CDR3 bases: TGCGCCAGCAGCAGGACAGGGATGGGAACTAATGAAAAACTGTTTTTT. The rearrangement uses TRBV5-1 and TRBJ1-4; 8 nucleotides align to TRBD1. The length of the CDR3 is 16 residues. J was trimmed by 1 base and V by 4 bases; bases with no gene match: 6. Germline V CDR1 and CDR2: SGHRS, YFSETQ. Combining the CDR3 with reference TRBV5-1 and TRBJ1-4 gives the whole variable domain KAGVTQTPRYLIKTRGQQVTLSCSPISGHRSVSWYQQTPGQGLQFLFEYFSETQRNKGNFPGRFSGRQFSNSRSEMNVSTLELGDSALYLCASSRTGMGTNEKLFFGSGTQLSVL.

The chain uses TRBV19 and TRBJ2-2, with D perhaps TRBD2 (7 bases). Germline V lookup: CDR1 LNHDA, CDR2 SQIVND (reference sequence). The length of the CDR3 is 15 residues. V was pared by 6 bases and J by 8 bases, with 19 bases between. The chain's CDR3 is CASSGERRGRGELFF. The CDR3 region has the DNA TGTGCCAGTAGCGGGGAACGGCGGGGGCGGGGGGAGCTGTTTTTT.

There are a few counts of this clone. The chain's CDR3 is CASSLLEGGAYNEQFF. The CDR3 DNA reads as TGTGCCAGCAGTTTATTAGAAGGGGGCGCCTACAATGAGCAGTTCTTC. This chain uses TRBV28 with TRBJ2-1; TRBD1 aligns across 7 bases. The CDR3 runs 16 residues. J gave up 2 bases and V 1 base, and 5 bases lay outside the gene matches. Germline V CDR1 and CDR2: MDHEN, SYDVKM.

V is TRBV18 and J is TRBJ1-4; weak D call: TRBD1 (5 bases). This CDR3 is 15 amino acids long. Trimming took off 3 bases at V and 6 bases at J, with 14 bases between the two ends. Looked up from germline, CDR1 is KGHSH and CDR2 is LQKENI. The CDR3 reads CASSPNKGQDEKLFF. The CDR3 coding sequence is TGTGCCAGCTCACCCAATAAGGGGCAGGATGAAAAACTGTTTTTT.

J is TRBJ1-6 and V is TRBV5-1; maybe TRBD1 (6 bases). CDR1 SGHRS and CDR2 YFSETQ come from the germline V gene. This CDR3 has 15 residues. The V end was cut by 5 bases, the J end by 7 bases, with 16 bases between. CDR3 sequence reads: CASSSTGIQNSPLHF. As DNA, the CDR3 is TGCGCCAGCAGTTCCACAGGGATCCAGAATTCACCCCTCCACTTT. The full variable domain, rest sourced from reference TRBV5-1 and TRBJ1-6, is KAGVTQTPRYLIKTRGQQVTLSCSPISGHRSVSWYQQTPGQGLQFLFEYFSETQRNKGNFPGRFSGRQFSNSRSEMNVSTLELGDSALYLCASSSTGIQNSPLHFGNGTRLTVT.

V gene TRBV7-2 combines with J gene TRBJ2-7, with 10 nucleotides matching TRBD2. Per germline, CDR1 SGHTA and CDR2 FQGNSA. V dropped 7 bases and J dropped 4; count of bases not matched to a gene: 10. The CDR3 has 15 amino acids. CDR3 amino acids: CASISPSGRAYEQYF. CDR3 DNA sequence: TGTGCCAGCATTAGCCCTAGCGGGAGAGCTTACGAGCAGTACTTC.

V usage is TRBV5-8 and J usage is TRBJ2-1; 7 positions match TRBD1. V shed 4 bases and J 4 bases; nucleotides not matched to a gene: 2. In germline, CDR1 is SGHTS, CDR2 YDEGEE. The CDR3 spans 13 residues. The CDR3 DNA follows: TGTGCCAGCAGCCTGGGACAGTACAATGAGCAGTTCTTC. Its protein is CASSLGQYNEQFF.

V and J are TRBV4-1 and TRBJ2-1, with 10 nucleotides matching TRBD1. From germline, CDR1 is MGHRA and CDR2 YSYEKL. J gave up 2 bases and V 0 bases, and 1 base lay outside the gene matches. The CDR3 contains 16 residues. The CDR3 spells CASSQDGTGAYNEQFF. The CDR3 bases are TGCGCCAGCAGCCAAGATGGGACAGGGGCCTACAATGAGCAGTTCTTC.

The chain has TRBV2 and TRBJ1-1; unclear D gene. CDR1 and CDR2 from the germline V gene are SNHLY and FYNNEI. The CDR3 spans 13 residues. Trimming took 6 bases from V and 3 from J, leaving 11 bases between them. The CDR3 DNA sequence: TGTGCCAGCAGCCTTACCCGGGACACTGAAGCTTTCTTT. Protein product: CASSLTRDTEAFF. Complete variable domain (other parts from reference TRBV2 and TRBJ1-1): EPEVTQTPSHQVTQMGQEVILRCVPISNHLYFYWYRQILGQKVEFLVSFYNNEISEKSEIFDDQFSVERPDGSNFTLKIRSTKLEDSAMYFCASSLTRDTEAFFGQGTRLTVV.

The genes are TRBV27 and TRBJ2-2, with 7 bases matching TRBD2. Germline CDR1 is MNHEY and CDR2 is SMNVEV (reference sequence). The V segment lost 7 bases and the J segment 6 bases; nucleotides outside the gene matches: 14. The CDR3 runs to 16 residues. Here the CDR3 reads CASTLEGGRVAGELFF. The CDR3 DNA follows: TGTGCCAGCACCCTAGAGGGCGGGAGAGTCGCCGGGGAGCTGTTTTTT.